The TCR beta chain described here comes from a study of blood T cell repertoires in COVID-19. About the study: Sites in the United States, Italy and Spain provided acute and convalescent COVID-19 samples. PBMCs, B-cell-depleted T cells, or T cells provided the cDNA or gDNA that made up the material.

Authors' analysis steps: How many nucleated cells were present was estimated from reference gene primer amplification. The method was immunoSEQ multiplex PCR; TCRdb's version includes in-frame clones alone and lacks a portion of them. Clonal size and the V and J genes are those of that table, whereas D and trimming came from the DNA. Here the sample spans 9,500 to 15,000 clones, roughly 90% being singletons. The CDR3 runs to 14 residues. The germline V and J ends were trimmed by 2 bases and 2 bases, with 9 bases remaining between them. The V gene's germline CDR1 is LGHDT and CDR2 YNNKEL (reference sequence).

The rearrangement links TRBV3-1 (or the pseudogene TRBV3-2) to TRBJ2-5; D possibly corresponds to TRBD2 (5 bases). This TCR was sampled from a man aged 65 to 85 with active COVID-19. Sequencing used peripheral blood. This chain's CDR3 is CASSQIGGQETQYF. CDR3 sequence (DNA): TGTGCCAGCAGCCAAATCGGCGGGCAAGAGACCCAGTACTTC.